Following are 24 T cell receptor beta chains from one sample sequenced in a study of beta chain features in type 1 diabetes. The entirety of the isolated RNA underwent reverse transcription, so expressed TCRB transcripts were sequenced. Method: immunoSEQ multiplex PCR; TCRdb's copy keeps in-frame clones and lacks some. The sample yields roughly 350,000 clones, 9.6% seen once. Study outcomes and limitations: In every one of the four CD4+ subsets, TCRB CDR3s were moderately but significantly shorter in Type 1 diabetes patients.

Their antigens are not known. Source material: central memory CD4+ T cells from blood. These receptor sequences come from a man under 40 with type 1 diabetes.

The chain has TRBV27 and TRBJ1-2; 10 bases are shared with TRBD1. V trimming: 0 bases; J trimming: 8 bases; junction bases outside the gene matches: 18. Germline V CDR1 and CDR2: MNHEY, SMNVEV (reference sequence). CDR3 size: 19 residues. CDR3 in DNA: TGTGCCAGCAGTTTATCCCCCCCAATCTTAGACAGGGGGCTAGGAGGCTACACCTTC. This gives the protein CASSLSPPILDRGLGGYTF.

The genes are TRBV28 and TRBJ2-1, with D possibly being TRBD1 (6 bases). Germline V gives CDR1 MDHEN, CDR2 SYDVKM. There are 15 residues in the CDR3. V was pared by 4 bases and J by 6 bases, with 16 bases between. CDR3 amino acids: CASSSLDSPLNEQFF. The CDR3 nucleotides are TGTGCCAGCAGTTCCCTGGACAGCCCTCTCAATGAGCAGTTCTTC.

This clone was observed a handful of times. This chain connects TRBV27 to TRBJ2-2; no firm D call. This CDR3 region has 13 residues. V was pared by 2 bases and J by 6 bases, with 7 bases between. Germline V gene data show CDR1 as MNHEY and CDR2 as SMNVEV (reference sequence). DNA for the CDR3: TGTGCCAGCAGTTTAGTGTCCCCCGGGGAGCTGTTTTTT. The encoded protein is CASSLVSPGELFF.

This clone was seen a few times. This rearrangement joins TRBV6-1 to TRBJ1-1; no firm D call. The V gene's germline CDR1 is MNHNS and CDR2 SASEGT. V was shortened by 5 bases and J by 11 bases, with 12 bases between the two germline ends. The CDR3 extends over 11 amino acids. The CDR3 loop reads CASSTPRGAFF. The CDR3 DNA is TGTGCCAGCAGTACTCCTAGAGGTGCTTTCTTT.

This clone was counted at least ten times. The chain employs TRBV10-3 and TRBJ2-1; 10 positions agree with TRBD1. The germline CDR1 and CDR2 sequences are ENHRY and SYGVKD. J was trimmed by 6 bases and V by 6 bases; bases with no gene match: 5. The CDR3 has 14 amino acids. The CDR3 DNA reads TGTGCCATCAGACCGGGACAGGGGTCCAATGAGCAGTTCTTC. This gives the protein CAIRPGQGSNEQFF.

J is TRBJ2-5 and V is TRBV4-1; D remains ambiguous. The V and J ends lost 1 base and 4 bases respectively, with 7 bases between them. CDR3 size: 13 residues. In germline, CDR1 is MGHRA, CDR2 YSYEKL. Written as DNA, the CDR3 is TGCGCCAGCAGCCAAGGGGTTAGAGAGACCCAGTACTTC. It translates to CASSQGVRETQYF.

This clone was detected a few times. The rearrangement joins TRBV11-3 to TRBJ2-1, with D possibly matching TRBD1 (6 bases). The CDR3 length is 14 residues. Trimming cost V 1 base and J 7 bases, with 11 bases left between them. The germline gives CDR1 SGHNT, CDR2 YENEEA. The CDR3 nucleotides read TGTGCCAGCAGCTTAGCCGGGACATTTAATGAGCAGTTCTTC. It specifies CASSLAGTFNEQFF.

The V and J genes are TRBV4-2 and TRBJ2-1, with unresolved D. Trimming removed 4 bases from V and 4 bases from J, with 17 bases in between. The CDR3 is made up of 16 amino acids. CDR1 is LGHNA and CDR2 is YNFKEQ in the germline V gene. CDR3 DNA: TGTGCCAGCAGCCGGGCCGGCCTTGGGCCTTACAATGAGCAGTTCTTC. Residues: CASSRAGLGPYNEQFF.

This clone has only a few counts. This CDR3 is CAWELAEKTKQFF. The CDR3 DNA is TGTGCCTGGGAACTAGCGGAAAAAACAAAGCAGTTCTTC. The chain employs TRBV30 and TRBJ2-1, with 8 nucleotides matching TRBD2. This CDR3 is built from 13 residues. From germline, CDR1 is GTSNPN and CDR2 SVGIG (reference sequence). With V trimmed by 5 bases and J by 11 bases, 11 bases remained unmatched.

This clone was counted many times. The genes are TRBV2 and TRBJ1-1, with a tentative D call TRBD1 (6 bases). Per the germline V gene, CDR1 is SNHLY and CDR2 is FYNNEI. CDR3 length: 13 amino acids. V was clipped by 8 bases and J by 4 bases, with 14 bases between them. CDR3: CASGLQGITEAFF. DNA of the CDR3: TGTGCCAGCGGGCTACAGGGTATCACTGAAGCTTTCTTT.

This clone was seen a handful of times. The rearrangement uses TRBV5-1 and TRBJ2-7; D not certain. CDR1 and CDR2 from the germline V gene are SGHRS and YFSETQ. V was shortened by 0 bases and J by 3 bases, with 10 bases between the two germline ends. CDR3 length: 14 amino acids. For the CDR3, the DNA is TGCGCCAGCAGCTTGGGATCGCACGTCTACGAGCAGTACTTC. It translates to CASSLGSHVYEQYF. Supplemented by reference TRBV5-1 and TRBJ2-7, the full variable domain reads KAGVTQTPRYLIKTRGQQVTLSCSPISGHRSVSWYQQTPGQGLQFLFEYFSETQRNKGNFPGRFSGRQFSNSRSEMNVSTLELGDSALYLCASSLGSHVYEQYFGPGTRLTVT.

The chain has TRBV7-3 and TRBJ2-5; 13 bases are a match to TRBD2. Germline V gene data show CDR1 as SGHTA and CDR2 as FQGTGA. There are 17 residues in the CDR3. J lost 5 bases, V lost 4 bases, and 10 bases had no gene match. The CDR3 coding sequence is TGTGCCAGCAGCTCACACCGGACTAGCGGGGGCCGGGAGACCCAGTACTTC. It specifies CASSSHRTSGGRETQYF. The variable domain in full, completed from reference TRBV7-3 and TRBJ2-5, reads GAGVSQTPSNKVTEKGKYVELRCDPISGHTALYWYRQSLGQGPEFLIYFQGTGAADDSGLPNDRFFAVRPEGSVSTLKIQRTERGDSAVYLCASSSHRTSGGRETQYFGPGTRLLVL.

This rearrangement joins TRBV5-1 to TRBJ2-1; 11 nucleotides align to TRBD2. The V gene end was trimmed by 0 bases and the J gene end by 7 bases; junction bases not matched to a gene: 6. This CDR3 spans 16 amino acids. Germline V gene sequence: CDR1 SGHRS, CDR2 YFSETQ. The CDR3 coding sequence is TGCGCCAGCAGCTTGGCCGGGACTAGCGGCTTGAATGAGCAGTTCTTC. Its translation is CASSLAGTSGLNEQFF.

Note on this clone: This may be a read error: a much more frequent sequence differs by one nucleotide. The chain's CDR3 is CASSLGQNLAYEQYF. The CDR3 DNA reads as TGTGCCAGCAGCTTGGGACAGAACTTGGCCTACGAGCAGTACTTC. J is TRBJ2-7 and V is TRBV5-6; tentatively, D is TRBD1 (5 bases). The V and J ends lost 0 bases and 2 bases respectively, with 12 bases between them. CDR1 is SGHDT, CDR2 YYEEEE, per germline. The CDR3 extends over 15 amino acids.

This clone showed up many times. The chain recombines TRBV18 with TRBJ2-5; 8 positions match TRBD2. V shed 4 bases and J 2 bases; nucleotides not matched to a gene: 3. CDR1 is KGHSH, CDR2 LQKENI, per germline. The CDR3 runs to 14 residues. The CDR3: CASSQGLVQETQYF. The CDR3 bases are TGTGCCAGCTCACAGGGACTAGTACAAGAGACCCAGTACTTC.

This chain uses TRBV6-1 with TRBJ2-7; 7 bases agree with TRBD1. V shed 8 bases and J 7 bases; nucleotides not matched to a gene: 11. This CDR3 is built from 13 residues. Per the germline V gene, CDR1 is MNHNS and CDR2 is SASEGT. The CDR3 DNA follows: TGTGCCAGCCGGACAGGTCCCCTCTTGGAGCAGTACTTC. As protein: CASRTGPLLEQYF.

This clone has more than one count but fewer than ten. For the CDR3, the DNA is TGTGCCAGCAGCTTAGAAGGTTGGGGACCGAATGAGCAGTTCTTC. Encoded protein: CASSLEGWGPNEQFF. V is TRBV7-2 and J is TRBJ2-1; D may be TRBD1 or TRBD2 (5 bases each). V shed 1 base and J shed 7 bases, with 14 bases lying between them. The germline CDR1 and CDR2 sequences are SGHTA and FQGNSA. This CDR3 is built from 15 residues.

The chain links TRBV9 to TRBJ1-3, with 7 nucleotides matching TRBD1. Germline values: CDR1 SGDLS, CDR2 YYNGEE. The CDR3 extends over 15 amino acids. With V trimmed by 0 bases and J by 2 bases, 2 bases remained unmatched. The CDR3 is CASSVGGTAGNTIYF. As DNA, the CDR3 is TGTGCCAGCAGCGTAGGAGGGACAGCTGGAAACACCATATATTTT.

The V and J genes are TRBV2 and TRBJ2-7, with 9 nucleotides matching TRBD2. The V segment lost 6 bases and the J segment 5 bases; nucleotides outside the gene matches: 17. This CDR3 has 17 amino acids. In germline, CDR1 is SNHLY, CDR2 FYNNEI. This chain's CDR3 is CASRARGEPGLADEQYF. In nucleotides, the CDR3 is TGTGCCAGCAGAGCCAGGGGGGAGCCGGGACTAGCTGACGAGCAGTACTTC.

The J gene is TRBJ2-5, the V gene TRBV11-3; TRBD1 might be the D (5 bases). This CDR3 spans 18 amino acids. Germline CDR1 is SGHNT and CDR2 is YENEEA. Trimming took off 5 bases at V and 5 bases at J, with 27 bases between the two ends. The CDR3 region has the DNA TGTGCCAGCAGCACACTGGAGCGTAGCTTTGGGGCGAGGGAGACCCAGTACTTC. Its protein is CASSTLERSFGARETQYF.

This clone has just a few counts. This chain links TRBV11-2 with TRBJ2-1, with TRBD2 identical over 10 bases. CDR1 is SGHAT, CDR2 FQNNGV, per germline. V lost 0 bases and J lost 3; bases outside the gene matches: 8. This CDR3 is 18 amino acids long. CDR3 region: CASSLDRSGRGYYNEQFF. As DNA, the CDR3 is TGTGCCAGCAGCTTAGACCGGAGCGGGAGGGGGTACTACAATGAGCAGTTCTTC.

This clone was detected a few times. The genes are TRBV6-1 and TRBJ1-5; no clear D. Trimming cost V 3 bases and J 0 bases, with 6 bases left between them. Per germline, CDR1 MNHNS and CDR2 SASEGT. This CDR3 comprises 14 residues. The CDR3 coding sequence is TGTGCCAGCAGTGAGGACGGTAGCAATCAGCCCCAGCATTTT. Translation: CASSEDGSNQPQHF.

This chain connects TRBV25-1 to TRBJ2-3; TRBD2 matches at 8 bases. This CDR3 is 16 amino acids long. Trimming at V came to 6 bases and at J to 2 bases, leaving 10 bases not matched to a gene. Germline assignment: CDR1 MGHDK and CDR2 SYGVNS. Written as DNA, the CDR3 is TGTGCCAGCAGCGCCACCCGGGGGGGTAACACAGATACGCAGTATTTT. As protein: CASSATRGGNTDTQYF.

The chain joins TRBV25-1 to TRBJ2-5; either TRBD1 or TRBD2 may supply D (6 bases each). V dropped 1 base and J dropped 5 bases, with 17 bases sitting between them. Germline assignment: CDR1 MGHDK and CDR2 SYGVNS. The CDR3 is 16 residues long. The CDR3 reads CASSESYRGPGETQYF. The CDR3 DNA follows: TGTGCCAGCAGTGAATCCTACCGGGGGCCTGGGGAGACCCAGTACTTC.